This T cell receptor beta chain is drawn from a study of identical twins listed by TCRdb under 2016. For the study in its entirety: To test whether fetal clonotypes persist, this study deep-sequenced TCR alpha and beta repertoires from monozygotic twins, from unrelated adults of various ages, and from cord blood. To rule out contamination, the twin experiments were replicated at different times with different library preparation protocols. Study-wide conclusions, independent of this receptor: Out-of-frame TCR alpha sharing in monozygotic twins was systematically underestimated by recombination models, whereas sharing between unrelated individuals was in agreement with the recombination models. Fewer insertions were carried by abundant cord blood beta clonotypes, a similar but weaker trend appeared in young adult naive repertoires, and no such trend appeared in memory repertoires. Zero-insertion analyses could be partly confounded by invariant T cells such as MAIT and iNKT, although diverse VJ usage argued against such confounding for most clonotypes. Because the same donors could not be followed over many years, the conclusions relied on cross-sectional statistical analysis. Out-of-frame TCR alpha sequences shared between twins showed an excess of low generation-probability sequences compared with coincidental sharing between unrelated individuals. A weaker excess of twin sharing was found in beta out-of-frame sequences because the signal-to-noise ratio was lowered by fewer shared sequences.

The library was made by 5' RACE. Sequencing took place on an Illumina HiSeq 2000. Template switching added a universal primer binding site, and the final cDNA carried a unique molecular identifier that allowed TCR cDNA molecules to be counted accurately. Specific primers in the conserved constant-segment region were used to synthesize first-strand cDNA for the TCR alpha and beta chains. Each cDNA library was double barcoded, with a SMART-Mk sample barcode plus Illumina barcodes, to control for contamination. TruSeq adapter sequences, together with Illumina sample barcodes, were added in two successive PCR steps. TCR alpha and beta cDNA libraries were sequenced on the Illumina HiSeq platform with custom primers. The authors' pipeline ran thus. Unique molecular identifiers were extracted from raw reads with MiGEC, and CDR3 positions were determined with MiXCR. For each individual, recombination models were inferred using an EM algorithm with the repgenHMM and IGoR tools. The tcR package in R was used for shared clonotype analysis, with sharing normalized by the product of cloneset sizes. To study raw recombination free of thymic and clonal selection effects, out-of-frame nonproductive sequences were analyzed. TCRdb handled the public reads itself, with Q25 trimming in fastp and clone calling in MiXCR, and kept productive beta chains. All rows with the same CDR3 protein become a single entry with the most common DNA and genes. The V and J calls reflect TCRdb's pipeline rather than the authors' work. The sample records about 530,000 distinct CDR3 sequences, approximately 20% of which are singletons. The ten largest clonotypes hold approximately 0.5% of the sample.

Every donor in the study was a healthy Caucasian. Three pairs of female monozygotic twins, all aged about 18 to 30 years, were included in the twin cohort. CD4+ and CD8+ T cell populations were isolated with positive isolation kits from Invitrogen. Turning to this clonotype: No cognate antigen has been identified for it. Per-nucleotide qualities are absent, and no much larger clonotype sits a single base away.

V gives up 2 bases and J gives up 4 bases, and the segment between their germline ends measures 15 bases. For CDR1 and CDR2, the germline V gene lists SGHRS and YFSETQ. The CDR3 contains 15 residues, cysteine and phenylalanine counted. The sequence is cut down to CDR3 DNA, 45 bases in frame from base 1. The sample was also reused in another study, on yellow fever vaccine responses in identical twins. The second source states: According to the authors, in identical twins the way T cells responded to vaccination appeared partly convergent and partly personalized. In identical twins, the study followed T cell clones that responded to the vaccine with precision.

The chain is made from TRBV5-1 and TRBJ2-5; 6 matching bases give a weak D call of TRBD1. This TCR derives from a woman younger than 30 in good health. The sequenced sample was CD4+ T cells sorted from blood. The sequence in DNA is TGCGCCAGCAGCTTACAGGGAGCTGGGGGAGAGACCCAGTACTTC. Its protein is CASSLQGAGGETQYF.